This T cell receptor (beta chain) was identified during a study of T-cell reconstitution after alpha-beta-depleted transplantation in children. CDR3 length: 15 residues. Trimming removed 0 bases at V and 8 bases at J, with 14 bases between. Germline V CDR1 and CDR2: ENHRY, SYGVKD. Preparation of the TCRbeta library was carried out with unique molecular identifiers. TCRdb called the PCR reads again in MiXCR, with one record for every CDR3 protein. The sample lists around 400,000 distinct CDR3 sequences; roughly 11% were seen once. Here the sequenced sample was PBMCs from the stem cell graft donor, taken from the stem cell graft. The rearrangement links TRBV10-3 to TRBJ2-4; D gene unclear. The origin of this receptor is a human donor who donated a stem cell graft to a child with acute myeloid leukemia. CDR3 in DNA: TGTGCCATCAGTGAGTCGACGGGTGTTCCGGACATTCAGTACTTC. Translating it yields CAISESTGVPDIQYF.